Listed below are T cell receptor beta chains from one sample, sequenced in a study of blood T cell repertoires in COVID-19. Profiled with immunoSEQ multiplex PCR; TCRdb holds only in-frame clones, not every one. The sample lists roughly 250,000 clones, about nine tenths occurring once. Specimen: PBMCs or T cells enriched from blood (not recorded which). Receptor source: a woman aged 45-65 years who had recovered from COVID-19. Each CDR3 is given with its conserved first and last residue. Fields, in order: V gene, J gene, clone size, D gene, CDR3 DNA, CDR3 protein. A D gene is named only where the DNA matches it firmly. Expanded clones are given a class, and other clones once, few, many or no size at all.

>TRBV6-5|TRBJ2-5|-|-
TGTGCCAGCAGCAGCAGGTGGCAAGAGACCCAGTACTTC
CASSSRWQETQYF
>TRBV19|TRBJ2-1|-|TRBD1
TGTGCCAGTTCAAGGGACAGGGGGTACAATGAGCAGTTCTTC
CASSRDRGYNEQFF
>TRBV2|TRBJ1-2|once|-
TGTGCCAGCAGTGACACAGGGAACTATGGCTACACCTTC
CASSDTGNYGYTF
>TRBV7-8|TRBJ1-1|-|-
TGTGCCAGCAGCTTAGCCGGGAGGGGGAGCGCTGAAGCTTTCTTT
CASSLAGRGSAEAFF
>TRBV6-5|TRBJ2-7|-|TRBD2
TGTGCCAGCAGAAGACTAGCGGGAGGGCCGACCGAGCAGTACTTC
CASRRLAGGPTEQYF
>TRBV28|TRBJ1-4|-|-
TGTGCCAGCATCAAAGGGGGGGTCGCAACTAATGAAAAACTGTTTTTT
CASIKGGVATNEKLFF
>TRBV9|TRBJ2-1|-|-
TGTGCCAGCAGCGTAGGGAGAGGTCGGTGGAGTGAGCAGTTCTTC
CASSVGRGRWSEQFF
>TRBV7-2|TRBJ2-3|-|-
TGTGCCAGCAGCTTAGTGGTGGGGGCAACAGATACGCAGTATTTT
CASSLVVGATDTQYF
>TRBV7-8|TRBJ2-1|-|TRBD1
TGTGCCAGCAGCTCGGACAGGGACACCTACAATGAGCAGTTCTTC
CASSSDRDTYNEQFF
>TRBV29-1|TRBJ2-5|-|-
TGCAGCGTTGAAGAGGCCCCCTCCCTGGCCCAGTACTTC
CSVEEAPSLAQYF
>TRBV7-2|TRBJ1-3|-|-
TGTGCCAGCAGCTTAGGTGGCGCAGCCTCACGGGGCACCATATATTTT
CASSLGGAASRGTIYF
>TRBV28|TRBJ1-2|-|-
TGTGCCAGCAGTTCTTCCGGGAACTATGGCTACACCTTC
CASSSSGNYGYTF
>TRBV4-3|TRBJ1-5|-|-
TGCGCCAGCAGCCATGGGTCCGGGGACAATCAGCCCCAGCATTTT
CASSHGSGDNQPQHF
>TRBV30|TRBJ2-5|-|TRBD1
TGTGCCTGGAGTCACGGACAGGGGGCGGGGGAGACCCAGTACTTC
CAWSHGQGAGETQYF
>TRBV5-6|TRBJ2-7|-|TRBD1
TGTGCCAGCAGGACAGGGGGCTACTACGAGCAGTACTTC
CASRTGGYYEQYF
>TRBV5-1|TRBJ1-2|-|-
TGCGCCAGCGGATTTCGGACAGCACATGATGGCTACACCTTC
CASGFRTAHDGYTF
>TRBV7-2|TRBJ2-3|-|-
TGTGCCAGCAGCGTACAAGTCACAGATACGCAGTATTTT
CASSVQVTDTQYF
>TRBV6-5|TRBJ2-1|-|TRBD2
TGTGCCAGCAGTCCCGCTAGCGGGAGGGCTTTAGAGCAGTTCTTC
CASSPASGRALEQFF
>TRBV7-6|TRBJ1-5|-|-
TGTGCCAGCAGCTTAGTTCAGGGGACAAGGAGCAATCAGCCCCAGCATTTT
CASSLVQGTRSNQPQHF
>TRBV30|TRBJ2-5|-|TRBD2
TGTGCCTGGAGACCGACTAGCGGGAGGGCGTACTTC
CAWRPTSGRAYF
>TRBV10-2|TRBJ1-1|-|-
TGCGCCAGCAGTGAGTTCCAAGGGGCCACTGAAGCTTTCTTT
CASSEFQGATEAFF
>TRBV12-3/TRBV12-4|TRBJ1-1|-|-
TGTGCCAGCAGTTACAGGAACACTGAAGCTTTCTTT
CASSYRNTEAFF
>TRBV9|TRBJ1-2|-|-
TGTGCCAGCAGCGTTGGCGGGGGGCATGGCTACACCTTC
CASSVGGGHGYTF
>TRBV10-3|TRBJ1-3|-|-
TGTGCCATCAGAGATCCCGGCTCTGGAAACACCATATATTTT
CAIRDPGSGNTIYF
>TRBV28|TRBJ2-7|-|-
TGTGCCAGCAGTTTCTCGGCCAGGGGTTCCTACGAGCAGTACTTC
CASSFSARGSYEQYF
>TRBV9|TRBJ1-4|-|TRBD1
TGTGCCAGCAGCAAGTTACAGGGGGGGAATGAAAAACTGTTTTTT
CASSKLQGGNEKLFF
>TRBV5-1|TRBJ2-3|-|TRBD2
TGCGCCAGCAGCTTGGGGTTGCGCGGGAGGGCTCCCACAGATACGCAGTATTTT
CASSLGLRGRAPTDTQYF
>TRBV2|TRBJ1-4|once|-
TGTGCCAGCAGTACGGTGGTCTGGGAAAAACTGTTTTTT
CASSTVVWEKLFF
>TRBV7-2|TRBJ2-1|-|-
TGTGCCAGCAGTCCACTTAATTATCCGTTCTTC
CASSPLNYPFF
>TRBV28|TRBJ2-3|-|TRBD2
TGTGCCAGCAATAGCGGGACGGCGCAAGGGGCAAAGCAGCCGTATTTT
CASNSGTAQGAKQPYF
>TRBV7-8|TRBJ2-7|once|TRBD2
TGTGCCAGCAGCTGGACTAGTTCCGAGCAGTACTTC
CASSWTSSEQYF
>TRBV5-4|TRBJ2-7|-|-
TGTGCCAGCAGCTTTCTAGCGTCTTCCTACGAGCAGTACTTC
CASSFLASSYEQYF
>TRBV14|TRBJ2-1|-|TRBD1
TGTGCCAGCAGCCCCCCCGGACAGGTAAAATACAATGAGCAGTTCTTC
CASSPPGQVKYNEQFF
>TRBV19|TRBJ1-5|-|-
TGTGCCAGTAGTGATCAGGGGAGCAATCAGCCCCAGCATTTT
CASSDQGSNQPQHF
>TRBV19|TRBJ1-5|-|-
TGTGCCAGTAGTATAACGCCTCAATGGACAAGCAGCCATCAGCCCCAGCATTTT
CASSITPQWTSSHQPQHF
>TRBV18|TRBJ2-3|-|TRBD2
TGTGCCAGCTCACCGGGACTAGCGGTCACAGATACGCAGTATTTT
CASSPGLAVTDTQYF
>TRBV9|TRBJ2-1|-|-
TGTGCCAGCAGCGTACTCTCTGCAGGGGCCTACAATGAGCAGTTCTTC
CASSVLSAGAYNEQFF
>TRBV2|TRBJ2-1|once|TRBD1
TGTGCCAGCAGGACACAGGGGGCGCGGTCCAATGAGCAGTTCTTC
CASRTQGARSNEQFF
>TRBV18|TRBJ1-2|-|TRBD1
TGTGCCAGCTCACTTGGGACAGCCGAAAATGGCTACACCTTC
CASSLGTAENGYTF